The 17 T cell receptor beta chains below come from one sample, sequenced in a study of shared clonotypes between healthy human individuals. Assay: immunoSEQ multiplex PCR; the TCRdb copy retains only in-frame clones and omits some. The sample contains about 2.4 million clones, over 85% of which appear only once. Specimen: naive CD4+ T cells sorted from blood. The sample's subset: CD45RA+ positively selected. These receptors were collected from a man younger than 35 in good health.

The J gene is TRBJ1-1, the V gene TRBV27, with unresolved D. Germline CDR1 and CDR2: MNHEY and SMNVEV (reference sequence). The CDR3 totals 13 residues. V was trimmed by 1 base and J by 1 base, leaving 4 bases between them. CDR3 DNA sequence: TGTGCCAGCAGTTTATGGGAGAACACTGAAGCTTTCTTT. This gives the protein CASSLWENTEAFF.

The chain recombines TRBV5-4 with TRBJ2-2; TRBD1 matches at 12 bases. The CDR3 is made up of 16 amino acids. Germline assignment: CDR1 SGHNT and CDR2 YYREEE (reference sequence). V lost 4 bases to trimming and J lost 8 bases; unmatched junction nucleotides: 9. For the CDR3, the DNA is TGTGCCAGCAGCAAGACGGGACAGGGGGCTTCGGGGGAGCTGTTTTTT. Its translation: CASSKTGQGASGELFF.

Here the CDR3 DNA reads TGTGCCTGGAGTGTACCTCCGACTAGCGGGAACAATGAGCAGTTCTTC. Residues: CAWSVPPTSGNNEQFF. J is TRBJ2-1 and V is TRBV30; TRBD2 matches 11 bases. The CDR3 consists of 16 residues. Looked up from germline, CDR1 is GTSNPN and CDR2 is SVGIG (reference sequence). V lost 0 bases, J lost 5 bases, and 6 bases stayed unmatched.

This sequence joins TRBV10-1 and TRBJ2-7, with a weak D call TRBD2 (6 bases). The CDR3 sequence is 13 residues long. Germline lookup yields CDR1 WNHNN and CDR2 SYGVQD (reference sequence). The V end was cut by 9 bases, the J end by 3 bases, with 15 bases between. CDR3: CARLAGLDYEQYF. The DNA for the CDR3 is TGCGCCAGACTAGCTGGGCTGGACTACGAGCAGTACTTC.

The V and J genes are TRBV5-5 and TRBJ2-7; D gene unclear. Germline V lookup: CDR1 SGHKS, CDR2 YYEKEE (reference sequence). V was trimmed by 5 bases and J by 0 bases, leaving 12 bases between them. The CDR3 has 14 amino acids. The CDR3 spells CASSFGPSSYEQYF. In DNA form, the CDR3 reads TGTGCCAGCAGTTTTGGGCCCAGCTCCTACGAGCAGTACTTC.

The chain joins TRBV5-5 to TRBJ2-2; D possibly corresponds to TRBD2 (5 bases). The length of the CDR3 is 13 residues. Germline lookup yields CDR1 SGHKS and CDR2 YYEKEE (reference sequence). V lost 4 bases and J 6 bases, leaving 10 bases between the germline ends. CDR3 loop: CASSNEGAGELFF. The DNA for the CDR3 is TGTGCCAGCAGCAACGAGGGAGCCGGGGAGCTGTTTTTT.

Details on this clone: At the DNA level, this CDR3 is encoded by other sequences in the same sample as well. The gene calls are TRBV5-1 and TRBJ1-6; possible D gene TRBD1, 6 bases. The germline gives CDR1 SGHRS, CDR2 YFSETQ. Trimming pared 4 bases from V and 6 bases from J, leaving 17 bases between. The CDR3 contains 16 residues. Written as DNA, the CDR3 is TGCGCCAGCAGCCCGGAGGGGGGCCTCAGTAATTCACCCCTCCACTTT. Protein sequence: CASSPEGGLSNSPLHF.

The rearrangement uses TRBV5-4 and TRBJ2-1; 8 bases are a match to TRBD2. The CDR3 loop spans 14 amino acids. Germline V CDR1 and CDR2: SGHNT, YYREEE (reference sequence). V was clipped by 4 bases and J by 8 bases; unmatched bases: 8. The CDR3 DNA is TGTGCCAGCAGCCCGCTCGGGAGGGAACATGAGCAGTTCTTC. Encoded protein: CASSPLGREHEQFF.

V and J are TRBV30 and TRBJ2-3; 10 bases line up with TRBD2. Trimming took 8 bases from V and 6 from J; bases not matched to a gene: 17. This CDR3 is 16 amino acids long. Germline-derived CDR1 and CDR2 are GTSNPN and SVGIG (reference sequence). The CDR3 nucleotides read TGTGCCAGCCGGAGAGGGCAGCGGGGGGGTGTGGATACGCAGTATTTT. Amino acid sequence: CASRRGQRGGVDTQYF.

CDR3 protein: CASSQDRYLNVHEQFF. As DNA, the CDR3 is TGTGCCAGCAGCCAAGACCGCTATCTCAACGTGCATGAGCAGTTCTTC. The V call is TRBV14, the J call TRBJ2-1; D is unresolved. The CDR3 length is 16 residues. Trimming stripped 0 bases from V and 8 bases from J, with 17 bases between. The germline V gene encodes CDR1 SGHDN and CDR2 FVKESK. Together with reference TRBV14 and TRBJ2-1, the CDR3 gives the full variable domain: EAGVTQFPSHSVIEKGQTVTLRCDPISGHDNLYWYRRVMGKEIKFLLHFVKESKQDESGMPNNRFLAERTGGTYSTLKVQPAELEDSGVYFCASSQDRYLNVHEQFFGPGTRLTVL.

The V call is TRBV30, the J call TRBJ1-3; the D is unclear. The CDR3 consists of 14 residues. V was clipped by 5 bases and J by 2 bases, with 13 bases between them. Looked up from germline, CDR1 is GTSNPN and CDR2 is SVGIG (reference sequence). CDR3 sequence reads: CAWQTGKAGNTIYF. CDR3 nucleotide sequence: TGTGCCTGGCAGACTGGAAAGGCTGGAAACACCATATATTTT.

J is TRBJ2-7 and V is TRBV5-1, with a tentative D call TRBD2 (5 bases). The V end was cut by 7 bases, the J end by 3 bases, with 14 bases between. Germline CDR1 and CDR2: SGHRS and YFSETQ. This CDR3 is built from 13 residues. The CDR3 DNA follows: TGCGCCAGCGGTCGCGAGGGATTCTACGAGCAGTACTTC. Protein sequence: CASGREGFYEQYF.

The chain couples TRBV6-6 to TRBJ2-5; 7 bases align to TRBD1. V lost 0 bases, J lost 6 bases, and 4 bases stayed unmatched. The CDR3 contains 14 residues. CDR1 is MNHNY and CDR2 is SVGAGI in the germline V gene (reference sequence). CDR3 sequence: CASSYSGQDKTQYF. The DNA of the CDR3 is TGTGCCAGCAGTTACTCAGGACAGGATAAGACCCAGTACTTC.

The chain is built from TRBV5-6 and TRBJ2-1; D may correspond to TRBD1 or TRBD2 (7 bases each). Trimming left V 5 bases short and J 3 bases short, with 18 bases between. Germline CDR1 SGHDT, CDR2 YYEEEE. This CDR3 spans 16 amino acids. The CDR3 loop reads CASSHRSGTVYNEQFF. CDR3 nucleotides: TGTGCCAGCAGTCACCGGAGCGGGACAGTCTACAATGAGCAGTTCTTC.

This sequence joins TRBV9 and TRBJ2-1; D not certain. Germline V gene data show CDR1 as SGDLS and CDR2 as YYNGEE. Trimming left V 6 bases short and J 0 bases short, with 10 bases between. This CDR3 region has 14 residues. The DNA of the CDR3 is TGTGCCAGCAATTACGGCAGCTCCTACAATGAGCAGTTCTTC. This gives the protein CASNYGSSYNEQFF.

In the case of this clone: Within the sample, other DNA sequences also encode this same CDR3. The chain combines TRBV28 with TRBJ2-3; 8 bases align to TRBD2. CDR3 length equals 14 residues. Germline CDR1 MDHEN, CDR2 SYDVKM. With 5 bases clipped from V and 3 bases from J, the junction kept 4 bases outside the gene matches. The CDR3 protein is CASSLSGGTDTQYF. CDR3 nucleotide sequence: TGTGCCAGCAGTCTGAGCGGGGGTACAGATACGCAGTATTTT.

This clone was seen only once. The genes are TRBV6-1 and TRBJ2-1; 7 bases map to TRBD2. The CDR3 consists of 13 residues. The trim removed 8 bases at V and 8 bases at J, leaving 9 bases unmatched. Per the germline V gene, CDR1 is MNHNS and CDR2 is SASEGT. The CDR3 is CASQGGGGYEQFF. The CDR3 DNA reads TGTGCCAGCCAAGGCGGGGGAGGCTATGAGCAGTTCTTC.